These 14 T cell receptor beta chains share one sample of origin, sequenced in a study of human T cells and chemical hapten exposure (dated by TCRdb to about 2021). The sample's time point, from its label and the paper: patch test 3, about 24 weeks after DPC sensitization. What this sample's treatment or condition label stands for: therapeutic diphenylcyclopropenone sensitization with weekly scalp DPC. Libraries were constructed by RACE. Instrument used: NextSeq 500. TCRdb itself trimmed the public reads at Q25 with fastp, ran MiXCR and retained productive beta chains. Every entry covers one CDR3 protein and lists the most common genes and DNA from its rows. The sample has under 130,000 distinct CDR3 sequences on record, less than 40% of them singletons. 2.5% to 3% of the sample is in the top ten clones. The source was whole blood, collected in connection with sensitization to the hapten diphenylcyclopropenone (DPC). The origin of the receptors is a man in his forties with alopecia areata. Some clones in this sample may be carry-over from other donors' samples.

This clonotype appeared a few times. The chain employs TRBV20-1 and TRBJ2-4; possibly TRBD2 for D (6 bases). V shed 6 bases and J shed 7 bases, with 16 bases lying between them. This CDR3 has 13 amino acids. The V gene's germline CDR1 is DFQATT and CDR2 SNEGSKA (reference sequence). The CDR3 spells CSAPGLAFNIQYF. The CDR3 nucleotides are TGCAGTGCCCCAGGCCTAGCGTTTAACATTCAGTACTTC.

The chain recombines TRBV11-3 with TRBJ2-3; the match to TRBD2 covers 13 bases. This CDR3 is built from 15 residues. Germline lookup yields CDR1 SGHNT and CDR2 YENEEA. Trimming cost V 5 bases and J 9 bases; bases outside gene matches: 8. CDR3 in DNA: TGTGCCAGCAGCCTACCGGGACTAGCGGGACTGACGCAGTATTTT. Its protein is CASSLPGLAGLTQYF.

This clonotype was picked up a small number of times. The genes are TRBV12-3 or TRBV12-4 and TRBJ2-3; possibly TRBD2 for D (6 bases). The CDR3 runs 15 residues. Trimming removed 6 bases from V and 1 base from J, with 14 bases in between. The CDR3: CASSLEGGRTDTQYF. In nucleotides, the CDR3 is TGTGCCAGCAGCCTGGAGGGCGGGCGCACAGATACGCAGTATTTT.

The chain joins TRBV12-3 or TRBV12-4 to TRBJ2-1; D is ambiguous. This CDR3 is 14 amino acids long. V was pared by 5 bases and J by 5 bases, with 13 bases between. CDR3 protein: CASSPQPWNNEQFF. CDR3 nucleotide sequence: TGTGCCAGCAGTCCGCAGCCGTGGAACAATGAGCAGTTCTTC.

This clonotype was recorded at least ten times. The CDR3 reads CASSLSSGANVLTF. In nucleotides, the CDR3 is TGTGCCAGCAGTTTAAGTTCTGGGGCCAACGTCCTGACTTTC. V usage is TRBV28 and J usage is TRBJ2-6; D not certain. The germline CDR1 and CDR2 sequences are MDHEN and SYDVKM. The CDR3 has 14 residues. Trimming removed 2 bases at V and 1 base at J, with 3 bases between. Full variable domain (outside the CDR3, taken from reference TRBV28 and TRBJ2-6): DVKVTQSSRYLVKRTGEKVFLECVQDMDHENMFWYRQDPGLGLRLIYFSYDVKMKEKGDIPEGYSVSREKKERFSLILESASTNQTSMYLCASSLSSGANVLTFGAGSRLTVL.

The genes are TRBV10-3 and TRBJ2-5; tentatively, D is TRBD1 (6 bases). The V gene lost 7 bases and the J gene lost 5 bases, with 17 bases spanning the gap. The CDR3 is made up of 14 amino acids. Germline V gene lookup returns CDR1 ENHRY and CDR2 SYGVKD. This CDR3 is CAIKADSSVETQYF. CDR3 DNA: TGTGCCATCAAAGCGGACAGTTCGGTGGAGACCCAGTACTTC.

This clonotype was seen a handful of times. The chain joins TRBV6-5 to TRBJ2-3; 13 positions match TRBD2. The trim removed 0 bases at V and 0 bases at J, leaving 3 bases unmatched. Per the germline V gene, CDR1 is MNHEY and CDR2 is SVGAGI. This CDR3 comprises 18 residues. Here the CDR3 DNA reads TGTGCCAGCAGTTACTCGGGACTAGCGGGGTCTAGCACAGATACGCAGTATTTT. As protein: CASSYSGLAGSSTDTQYF.

The table lists this clonotype with a few counts. This sequence joins TRBV5-1 and TRBJ2-1, with 7 bases fitting TRBD2. The V segment lost 0 bases and the J segment 5 bases; nucleotides outside the gene matches: 5. The V gene's germline CDR1 is SGHRS and CDR2 YFSETQ. CDR3 size: 15 residues. CDR3 bases: TGCGCCAGCAGCTTGGGGGCTAGCGGCAACAATGAGCAGTTCTTC. Translated, it gives CASSLGASGNNEQFF.

There are a few counts of this clonotype. The V and J genes are TRBV5-1 and TRBJ2-5; 8 positions match TRBD1. This CDR3 has 14 residues. Trimming took 4 bases from V and 5 from J; bases not matched to a gene: 7. CDR1 SGHRS and CDR2 YFSETQ come from the germline V gene. CDR3 residues: CASSAPGGHETQYF. In DNA form, the CDR3 reads TGCGCCAGCAGCGCGCCAGGGGGCCACGAGACCCAGTACTTC.

V gene TRBV7-6 combines with J gene TRBJ2-1, with D tentatively TRBD2 (5 bases). The CDR3 has 11 residues. CDR1 SGHVS and CDR2 FNYEAQ come from the germline V gene. Trimming took off 6 bases at V and 6 bases at J, with 6 bases between the two ends. CDR3 amino acids: CASRLGNEQFF. The CDR3 DNA reads as TGTGCCAGCAGACTAGGCAATGAGCAGTTCTTC. The full variable domain, with the rest looked up from reference TRBV7-6 and TRBJ2-1, is GAGVSQSPRYKVTKRGQDVALRCDPISGHVSLYWYRQALGQGPEFLTYFNYEAQQDKSGLPNDRFSAERPEGSISTLTIQRTEQRDSAMYRCASRLGNEQFFGPGTRLTVL.

The chain links TRBV6-2 or TRBV6-3 to TRBJ2-7, with D unresolved. Germline CDR1 is MNHEY and CDR2 is SVGEGT. The CDR3 totals 14 residues. Trimming cost V 8 bases and J 3 bases, with 17 bases left between them. CDR3 protein: CASPVKKLHYEQYV. The CDR3 DNA follows: TGTGCCAGCCCGGTCAAGAAGCTACACTACGAGCAGTACGTC.

This clonotype was seen more than once but under ten times. The chain joins TRBV29-1 to TRBJ1-2; no clear D. The CDR3 is 12 residues long. Trimming cost V 3 bases and J 4 bases, with 9 bases left between them. Germline loops: CDR1 SQVTM, CDR2 ANQGSEA. In nucleotides, the CDR3 is TGCAGCGTTGATGAGGGCGGCTATGGCTACACCTTC. Translation gives CSVDEGGYGYTF.

The chain uses TRBV9 and TRBJ1-5; D may be TRBD1 (5 bases). V was trimmed by 5 bases and J by 6 bases, leaving 18 bases between them. Germline lookup yields CDR1 SGDLS and CDR2 YYNGEE. The CDR3 loop spans 15 amino acids. The CDR3 DNA sequence: TGTGCCAGCAGGTCCGGGGGAAGGTCGACTCAGCCCCAGCATTTT. Protein sequence: CASRSGGRSTQPQHF.

The genes are TRBV4-3 and TRBJ2-3; unclear D gene. The CDR3 length is 13 residues. V was pared by 0 bases and J by 3 bases, with 4 bases between. The germline V gene has CDR1 LGHNA and CDR2 YSLEER. In DNA form, the CDR3 reads TGCGCCAGCAGCCAAGAACAGACAGATACGCAGTATTTT. As protein: CASSQEQTDTQYF.